This record covers a single T cell receptor beta chain. These data are taken from a study of blood T cell repertoires in COVID-19. Study-wide background: The study drew acute and convalescent COVID-19 samples from the United States, Italy and Spain. PBMCs, B-cell-depleted T cells, or T cells were the source of the cDNA or gDNA that made up the material.

Generated by immunoSEQ multiplex PCR, the TCRdb table keeps only in-frame clones and is missing some. The repertoire consists of 450,000 to 500,000 clones, with approximately 85% occurring once and the leading ten covering more than 3%. V gave up 4 bases and J gave up 4 bases; unmatched junction bases: 12. The CDR3 sequence is 17 residues long. Germline-derived CDR1 and CDR2 are LGHDT and YNNKEL (reference sequence). The sequenced sample consisted of peripheral blood. The genes are TRBV3-1 (or the pseudogene TRBV3-2) and TRBJ1-3; 8 bases match TRBD1. The source is a human donor in a cohort sampled during active COVID-19. The CDR3 coding sequence is TGTGCCAGCAGCCGGCCCGACTCAGGGGGCAGAGGAAACACCATATATTTT. Encoded protein: CASSRPDSGGRGNTIYF.